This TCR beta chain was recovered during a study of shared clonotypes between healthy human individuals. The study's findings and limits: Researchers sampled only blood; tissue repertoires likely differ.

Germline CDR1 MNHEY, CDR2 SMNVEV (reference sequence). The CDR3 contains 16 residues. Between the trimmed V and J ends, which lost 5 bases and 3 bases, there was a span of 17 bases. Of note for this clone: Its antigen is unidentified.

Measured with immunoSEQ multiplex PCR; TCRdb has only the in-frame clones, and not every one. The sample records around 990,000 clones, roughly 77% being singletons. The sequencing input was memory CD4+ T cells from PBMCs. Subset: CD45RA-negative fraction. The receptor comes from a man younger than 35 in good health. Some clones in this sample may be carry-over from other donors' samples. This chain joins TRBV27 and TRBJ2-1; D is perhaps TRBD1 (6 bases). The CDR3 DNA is TGTGCCAGCAGTCCGTACAGGGATCGGGTCTACAATGAGCAGTTCTTC. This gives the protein CASSPYRDRVYNEQFF.